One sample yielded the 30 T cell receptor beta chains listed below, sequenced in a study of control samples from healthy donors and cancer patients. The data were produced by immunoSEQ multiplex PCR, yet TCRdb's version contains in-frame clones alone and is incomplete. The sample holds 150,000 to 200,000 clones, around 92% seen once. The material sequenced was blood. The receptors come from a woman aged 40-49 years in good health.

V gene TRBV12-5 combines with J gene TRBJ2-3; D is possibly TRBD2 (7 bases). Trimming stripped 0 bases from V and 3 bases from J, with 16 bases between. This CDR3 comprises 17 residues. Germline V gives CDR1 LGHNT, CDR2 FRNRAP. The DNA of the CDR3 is TGTGCTAGTGGTTTGGTATCGGGGGGCAGGTATACAGATACGCAGTATTTT. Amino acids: CASGLVSGGRYTDTQYF.

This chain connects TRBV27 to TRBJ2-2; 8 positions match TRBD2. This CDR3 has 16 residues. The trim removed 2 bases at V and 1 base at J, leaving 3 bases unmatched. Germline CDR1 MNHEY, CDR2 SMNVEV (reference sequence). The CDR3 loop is CASSLVRGVNTGELFF. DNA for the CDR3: TGTGCCAGCAGTTTAGTGCGGGGGGTGAACACCGGGGAGCTGTTTTTT.

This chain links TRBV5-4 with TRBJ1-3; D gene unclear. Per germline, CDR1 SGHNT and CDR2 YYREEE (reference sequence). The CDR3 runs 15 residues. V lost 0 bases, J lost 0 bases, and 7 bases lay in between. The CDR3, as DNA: TGTGCCAGCAGCTTGGACCCAGTCTCTGGAAACACCATATATTTT. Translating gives CASSLDPVSGNTIYF. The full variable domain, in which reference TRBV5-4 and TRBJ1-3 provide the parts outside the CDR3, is ETGVTQSPTHLIKTRGQQVTLRCSSQSGHNTVSWYQQALGQGPQFIFQYYREEENGRGNFPPRFSGLQFPNYSSELNVNALELDDSALYLCASSLDPVSGNTIYFGEGSWLTVV.

CDR3 bases: TGTGCCAGCAGTGAATGGGTAGCGGGGGTGAATGAGCAGTTCTTC. This sequence encodes CASSEWVAGVNEQFF. The rearrangement uses TRBV6-1 and TRBJ2-1; 9 positions match TRBD2. The germline V gene encodes CDR1 MNHNS and CDR2 SASEGT. The junction had 6 bases not matched to a gene; V was cut back by 2 bases and J by 7 bases. The CDR3 totals 15 residues.

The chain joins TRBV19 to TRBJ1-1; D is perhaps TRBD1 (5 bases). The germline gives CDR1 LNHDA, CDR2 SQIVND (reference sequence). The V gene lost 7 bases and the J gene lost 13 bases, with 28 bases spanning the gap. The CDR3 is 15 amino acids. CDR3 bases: TGTGCCAGTACCAAAAATCGGGACGGCGCCCCCGAAATTTTCTTT. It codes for CASTKNRDGAPEIFF.

Written as DNA, the CDR3 is TGTGCCAGCAGTTACTCTGCAGGGAGGGACACCATATATTTT. Protein sequence: CASSYSAGRDTIYF. This chain joins TRBV6-5 and TRBJ1-3; weak D call: TRBD1 (5 bases). This CDR3 is 14 amino acids long. Trimming cost V 0 bases and J 8 bases, with 11 bases left between them. Germline assignment: CDR1 MNHEY and CDR2 SVGAGI.

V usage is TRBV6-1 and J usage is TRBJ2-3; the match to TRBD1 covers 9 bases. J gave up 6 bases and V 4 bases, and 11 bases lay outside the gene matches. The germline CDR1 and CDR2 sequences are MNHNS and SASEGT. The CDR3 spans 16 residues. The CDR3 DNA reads TGTGCCAGCAGTGCCTATGGGACAGGGTGGGCTGATACGCAGTATTTT. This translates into CASSAYGTGWADTQYF.

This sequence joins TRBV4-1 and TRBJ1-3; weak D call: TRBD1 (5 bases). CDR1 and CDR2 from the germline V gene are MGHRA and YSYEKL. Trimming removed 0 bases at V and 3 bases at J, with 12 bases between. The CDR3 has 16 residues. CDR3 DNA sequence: TGCGCCAGCAGCCAAGATCGCGGGGGAATTGGAAACACCATATATTTT. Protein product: CASSQDRGGIGNTIYF.

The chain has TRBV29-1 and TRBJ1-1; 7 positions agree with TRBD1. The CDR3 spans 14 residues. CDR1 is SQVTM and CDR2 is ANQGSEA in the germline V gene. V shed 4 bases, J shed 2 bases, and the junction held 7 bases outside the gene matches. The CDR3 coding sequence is TGCAGCGTTGGGCCGGGACAGAGTAACACTGAAGCTTTCTTT. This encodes CSVGPGQSNTEAFF.

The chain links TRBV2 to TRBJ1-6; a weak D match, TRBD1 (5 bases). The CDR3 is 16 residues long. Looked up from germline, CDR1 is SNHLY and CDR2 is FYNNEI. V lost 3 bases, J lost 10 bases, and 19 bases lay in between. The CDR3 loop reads CASSDEWAGNGSPLHF. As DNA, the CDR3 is TGTGCCAGCAGTGATGAGTGGGCAGGGAATGGGTCACCCCTCCACTTT.

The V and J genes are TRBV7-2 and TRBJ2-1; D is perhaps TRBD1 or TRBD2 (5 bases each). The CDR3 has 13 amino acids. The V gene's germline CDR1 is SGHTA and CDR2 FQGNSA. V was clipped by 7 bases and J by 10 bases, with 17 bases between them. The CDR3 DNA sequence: TGTGCCAGCACCCTGGGGGACCCCGGAGAGCAGTTCTTC. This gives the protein CASTLGDPGEQFF. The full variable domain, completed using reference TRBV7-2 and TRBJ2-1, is GAGVSQSPSNKVTEKGKDVELRCDPISGHTALYWYRQSLGQGLEFLIYFQGNSAPDKSGLPSDRFSAERTGGSVSTLTIQRTQQEDSAVYLCASTLGDPGEQFFGPGTRLTVL.

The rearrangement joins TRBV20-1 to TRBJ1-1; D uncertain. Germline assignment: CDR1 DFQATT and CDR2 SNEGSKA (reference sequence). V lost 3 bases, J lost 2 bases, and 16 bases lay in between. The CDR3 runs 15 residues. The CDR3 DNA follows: TGCAGTGCTAGTAGAGTAGGAGGCACCAACACTGAAGCTTTCTTT. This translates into CSASRVGGTNTEAFF.

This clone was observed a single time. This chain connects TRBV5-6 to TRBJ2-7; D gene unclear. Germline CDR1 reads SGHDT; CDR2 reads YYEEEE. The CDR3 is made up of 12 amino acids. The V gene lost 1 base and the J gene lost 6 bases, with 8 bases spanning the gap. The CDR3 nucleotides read TGTGCCAGCAGCTTGAAGGAGTTCGAGCAGTACTTC. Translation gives CASSLKEFEQYF.

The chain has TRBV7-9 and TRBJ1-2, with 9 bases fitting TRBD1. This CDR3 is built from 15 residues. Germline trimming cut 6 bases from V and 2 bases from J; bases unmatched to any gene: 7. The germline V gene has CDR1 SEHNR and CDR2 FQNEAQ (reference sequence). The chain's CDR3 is CASSGGQGNNYGYTF. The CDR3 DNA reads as TGTGCCAGCAGTGGAGGACAGGGGAACAACTATGGCTACACCTTC.

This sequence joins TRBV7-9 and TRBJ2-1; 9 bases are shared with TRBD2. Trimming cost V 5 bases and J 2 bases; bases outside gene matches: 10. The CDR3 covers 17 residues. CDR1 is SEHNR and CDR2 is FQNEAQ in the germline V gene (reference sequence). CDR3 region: CASSHPIAGAPYNEQFF. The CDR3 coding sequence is TGTGCCAGCAGCCACCCCATAGCGGGGGCCCCCTACAATGAGCAGTTCTTC.

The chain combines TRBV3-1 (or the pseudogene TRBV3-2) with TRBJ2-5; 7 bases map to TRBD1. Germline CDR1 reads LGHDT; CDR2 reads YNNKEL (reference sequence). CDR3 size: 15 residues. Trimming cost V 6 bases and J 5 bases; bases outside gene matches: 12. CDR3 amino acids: CASRQQGPGEETQYF. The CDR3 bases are TGTGCCAGCAGGCAACAGGGGCCCGGGGAGGAGACCCAGTACTTC.

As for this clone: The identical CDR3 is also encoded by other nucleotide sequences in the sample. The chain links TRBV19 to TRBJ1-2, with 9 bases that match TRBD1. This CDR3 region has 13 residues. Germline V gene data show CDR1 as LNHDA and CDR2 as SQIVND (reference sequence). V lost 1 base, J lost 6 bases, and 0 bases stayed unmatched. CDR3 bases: TGTGCCAGTAGTATAGGGACAGGGGATGGCTACACCTTC. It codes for CASSIGTGDGYTF.

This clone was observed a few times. The chain's CDR3 is CATQSGGDYGYTF. CDR3 bases: TGTGCCACCCAATCTGGGGGGGACTATGGCTACACCTTC. The chain has TRBV19 and TRBJ1-2, with D tentatively TRBD1 (5 bases). Trimming left V 10 bases short and J 3 bases short, with 15 bases between. The CDR3 has 13 residues. Per the germline V gene, CDR1 is LNHDA and CDR2 is SQIVND (reference sequence).

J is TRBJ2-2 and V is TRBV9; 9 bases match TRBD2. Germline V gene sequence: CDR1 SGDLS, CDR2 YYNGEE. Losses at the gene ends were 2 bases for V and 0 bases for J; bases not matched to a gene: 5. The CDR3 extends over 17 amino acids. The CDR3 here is CASSVRGLASNTGELFF. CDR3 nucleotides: TGTGCCAGCAGCGTCCGGGGACTAGCATCGAACACCGGGGAGCTGTTTTTT.

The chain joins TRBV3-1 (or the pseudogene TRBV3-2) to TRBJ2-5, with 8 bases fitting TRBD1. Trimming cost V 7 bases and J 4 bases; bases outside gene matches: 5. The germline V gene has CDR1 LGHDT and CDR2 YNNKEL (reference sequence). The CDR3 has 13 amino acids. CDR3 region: CASIQGAGETQYF. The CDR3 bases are TGTGCCAGCATCCAGGGGGCAGGAGAGACCCAGTACTTC.

Here the CDR3 DNA reads TGTGCCAGCAGTTCCTGGCCGGTCGGGGAAGCTTTCTTT. Translation gives CASSSWPVGEAFF. The chain is built from TRBV12-3 or TRBV12-4 and TRBJ1-1, with D hard to call. V was shortened by 4 bases and J by 8 bases, with 14 bases between the two germline ends. The CDR3 extends over 13 amino acids.

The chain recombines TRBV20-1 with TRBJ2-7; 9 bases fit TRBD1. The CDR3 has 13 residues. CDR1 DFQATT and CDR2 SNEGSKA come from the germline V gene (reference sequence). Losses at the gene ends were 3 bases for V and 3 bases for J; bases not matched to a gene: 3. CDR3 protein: CSASWDRDYEQYF. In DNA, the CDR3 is TGCAGTGCTAGTTGGGACAGGGACTACGAGCAGTACTTC.

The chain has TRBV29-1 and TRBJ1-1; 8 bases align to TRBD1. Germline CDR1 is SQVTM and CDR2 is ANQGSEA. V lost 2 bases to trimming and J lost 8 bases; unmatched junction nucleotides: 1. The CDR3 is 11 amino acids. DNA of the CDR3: TGCAGCGTTGAACGGACAGGGGAAGCTTTCTTT. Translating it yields CSVERTGEAFF.

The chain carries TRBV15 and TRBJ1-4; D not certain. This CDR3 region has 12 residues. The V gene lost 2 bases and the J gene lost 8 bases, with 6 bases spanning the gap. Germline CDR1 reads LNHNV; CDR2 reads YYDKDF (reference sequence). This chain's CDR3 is CATSRPPEKLFF. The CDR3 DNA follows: TGTGCCACCAGCAGACCACCAGAAAAACTGTTTTTT.

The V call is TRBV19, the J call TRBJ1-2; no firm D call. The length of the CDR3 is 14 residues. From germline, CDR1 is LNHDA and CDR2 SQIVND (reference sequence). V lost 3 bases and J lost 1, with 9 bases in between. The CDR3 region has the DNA TGTGCCAGTAGTATCCGGGCCTTTAACTATGGCTACACCTTC. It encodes CASSIRAFNYGYTF.

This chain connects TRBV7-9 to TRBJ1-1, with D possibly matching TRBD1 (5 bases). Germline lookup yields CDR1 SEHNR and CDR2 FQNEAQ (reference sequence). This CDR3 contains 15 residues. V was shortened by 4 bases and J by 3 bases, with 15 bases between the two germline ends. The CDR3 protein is CASSSQGGTHTEAFF. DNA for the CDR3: TGTGCCAGCAGCTCCCAGGGAGGTACCCACACTGAAGCTTTCTTT.

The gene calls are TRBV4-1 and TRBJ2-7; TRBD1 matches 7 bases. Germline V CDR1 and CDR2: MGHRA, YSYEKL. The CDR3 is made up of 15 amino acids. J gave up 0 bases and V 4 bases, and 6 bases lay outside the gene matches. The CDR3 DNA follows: TGCGCCAGCAGCCGGGGGACAGAGAGCTCCTACGAGCAGTACTTC. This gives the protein CASSRGTESSYEQYF.

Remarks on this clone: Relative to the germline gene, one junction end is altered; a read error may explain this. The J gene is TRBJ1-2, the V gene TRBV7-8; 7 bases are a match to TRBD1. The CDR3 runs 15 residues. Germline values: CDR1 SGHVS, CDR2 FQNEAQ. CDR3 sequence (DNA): TGTGCCAGCAGCTTCATGATCTCGACAGGGACCCAGCCTCTTTTC. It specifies CASSFMISTGTQPLF.

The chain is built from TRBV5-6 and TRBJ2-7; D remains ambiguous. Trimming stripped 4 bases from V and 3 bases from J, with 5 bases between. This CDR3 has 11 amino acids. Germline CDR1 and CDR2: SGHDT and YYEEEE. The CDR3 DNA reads TGTGCCAGCAGCCAGGACTACGAGCAGTACTTC. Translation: CASSQDYEQYF.

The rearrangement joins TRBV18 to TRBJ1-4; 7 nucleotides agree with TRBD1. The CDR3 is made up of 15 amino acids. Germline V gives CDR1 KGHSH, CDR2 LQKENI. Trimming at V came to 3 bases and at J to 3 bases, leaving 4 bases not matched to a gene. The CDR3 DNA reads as TGTGCCAGCTCACCGGGGACAGCTTCTAATGAAAAACTGTTTTTT. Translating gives CASSPGTASNEKLFF. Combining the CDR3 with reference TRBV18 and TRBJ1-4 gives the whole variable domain NAGVMQNPRHLVRRRGQEARLRCSPMKGHSHVYWYRQLPEEGLKFMVYLQKENIIDESGMPKERFSAEFPKEGPSILRIQQVVRGDSAAYFCASSPGTASNEKLFFGSGTQLSVL.